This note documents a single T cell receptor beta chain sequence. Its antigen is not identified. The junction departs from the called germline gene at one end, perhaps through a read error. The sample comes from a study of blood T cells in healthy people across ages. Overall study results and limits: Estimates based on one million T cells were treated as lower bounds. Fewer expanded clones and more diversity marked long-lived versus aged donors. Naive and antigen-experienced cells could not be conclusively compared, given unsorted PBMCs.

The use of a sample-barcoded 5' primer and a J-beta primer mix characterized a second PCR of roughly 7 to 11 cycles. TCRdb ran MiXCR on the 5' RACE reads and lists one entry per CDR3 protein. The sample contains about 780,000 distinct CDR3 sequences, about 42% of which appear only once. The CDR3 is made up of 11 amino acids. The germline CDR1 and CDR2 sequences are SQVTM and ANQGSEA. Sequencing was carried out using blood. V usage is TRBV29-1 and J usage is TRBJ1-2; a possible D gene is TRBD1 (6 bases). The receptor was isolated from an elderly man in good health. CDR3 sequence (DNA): TGCAGCGCTGAACAGGGTTATGGCTACACCTTC. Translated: CSAEQGYGYTF.